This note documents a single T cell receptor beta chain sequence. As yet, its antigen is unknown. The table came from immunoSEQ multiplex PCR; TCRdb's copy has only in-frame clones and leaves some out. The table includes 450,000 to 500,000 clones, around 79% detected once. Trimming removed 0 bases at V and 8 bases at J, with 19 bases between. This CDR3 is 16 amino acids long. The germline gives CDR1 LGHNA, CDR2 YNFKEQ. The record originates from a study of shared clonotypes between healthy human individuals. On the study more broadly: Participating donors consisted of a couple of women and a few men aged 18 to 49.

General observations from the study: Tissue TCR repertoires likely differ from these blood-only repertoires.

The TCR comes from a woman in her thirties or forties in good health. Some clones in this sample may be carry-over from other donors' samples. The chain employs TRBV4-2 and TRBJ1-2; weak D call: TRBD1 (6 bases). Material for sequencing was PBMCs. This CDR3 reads CASSQDQVRGKEGYTF. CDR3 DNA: TGTGCCAGCAGCCAAGATCAGGTTAGGGGGAAGGAGGGCTACACCTTC.